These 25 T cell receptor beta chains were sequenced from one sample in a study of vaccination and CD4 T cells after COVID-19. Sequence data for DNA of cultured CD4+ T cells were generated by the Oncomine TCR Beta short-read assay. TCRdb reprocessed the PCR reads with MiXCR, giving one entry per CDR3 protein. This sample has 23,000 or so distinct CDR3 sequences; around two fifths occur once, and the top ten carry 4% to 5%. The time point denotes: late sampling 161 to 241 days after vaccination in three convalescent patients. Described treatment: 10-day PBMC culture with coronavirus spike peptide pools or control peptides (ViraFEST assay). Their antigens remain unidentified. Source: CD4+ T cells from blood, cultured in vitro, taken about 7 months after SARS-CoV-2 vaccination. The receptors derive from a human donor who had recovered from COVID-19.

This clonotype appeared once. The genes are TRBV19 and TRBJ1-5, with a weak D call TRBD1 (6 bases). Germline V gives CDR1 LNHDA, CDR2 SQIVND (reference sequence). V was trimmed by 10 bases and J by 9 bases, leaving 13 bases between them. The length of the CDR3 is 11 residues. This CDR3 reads CAIGGPGPQHF. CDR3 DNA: TGTGCCATAGGGGGGCCGGGGCCCCAGCATTTT.

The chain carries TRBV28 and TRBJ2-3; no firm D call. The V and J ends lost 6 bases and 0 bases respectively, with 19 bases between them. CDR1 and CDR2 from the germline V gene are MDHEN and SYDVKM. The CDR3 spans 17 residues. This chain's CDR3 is CASRSRFVRRSTDTQYF. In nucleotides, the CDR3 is TGTGCCAGCAGGTCCCGATTTGTGCGGAGAAGCACAGATACGCAGTATTTT.

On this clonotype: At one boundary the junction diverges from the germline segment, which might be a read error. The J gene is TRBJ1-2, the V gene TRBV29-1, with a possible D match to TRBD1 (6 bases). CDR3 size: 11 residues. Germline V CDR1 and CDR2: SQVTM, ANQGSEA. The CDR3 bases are TGCAGTGTTGGTGGGGGCCATGGCTACACCTTC. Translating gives CSVGGGHGYTF.

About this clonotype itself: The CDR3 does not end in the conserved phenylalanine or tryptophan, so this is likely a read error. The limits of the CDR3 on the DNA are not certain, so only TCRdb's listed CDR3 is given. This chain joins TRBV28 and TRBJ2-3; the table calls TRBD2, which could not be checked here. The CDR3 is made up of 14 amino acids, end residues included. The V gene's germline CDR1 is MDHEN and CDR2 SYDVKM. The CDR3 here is CASSSALSSGRAIL.

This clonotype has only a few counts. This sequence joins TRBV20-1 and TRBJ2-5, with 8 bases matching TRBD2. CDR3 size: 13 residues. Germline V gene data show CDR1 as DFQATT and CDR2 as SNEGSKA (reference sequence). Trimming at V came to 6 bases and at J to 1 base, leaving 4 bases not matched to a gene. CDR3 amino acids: CSAPAGGQETQYF. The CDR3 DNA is TGCAGTGCACCCGCGGGGGGCCAAGAGACCCAGTACTTC.

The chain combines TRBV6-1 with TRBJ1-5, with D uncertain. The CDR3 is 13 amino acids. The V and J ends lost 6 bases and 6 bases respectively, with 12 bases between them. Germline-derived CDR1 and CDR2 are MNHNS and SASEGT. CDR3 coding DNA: TGTGCCAGCAGCCAGGCTCTCGGTCAGCCCCAGCATTTT. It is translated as CASSQALGQPQHF.

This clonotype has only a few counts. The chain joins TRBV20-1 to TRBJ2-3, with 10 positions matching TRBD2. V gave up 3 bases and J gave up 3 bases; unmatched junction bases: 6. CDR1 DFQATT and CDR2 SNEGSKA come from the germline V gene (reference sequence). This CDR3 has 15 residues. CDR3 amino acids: CSASLLAGVTDTQYF. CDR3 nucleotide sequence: TGCAGTGCTAGCCTTCTAGCGGGAGTAACAGATACGCAGTATTTT.

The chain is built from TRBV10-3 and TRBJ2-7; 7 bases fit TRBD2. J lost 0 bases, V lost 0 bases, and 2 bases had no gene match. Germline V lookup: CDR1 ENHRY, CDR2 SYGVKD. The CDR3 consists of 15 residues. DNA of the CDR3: TGTGCCATCAGTGAGTCTGGCGGGAGCTCCTACGAGCAGTACTTC. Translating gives CAISESGGSSYEQYF.

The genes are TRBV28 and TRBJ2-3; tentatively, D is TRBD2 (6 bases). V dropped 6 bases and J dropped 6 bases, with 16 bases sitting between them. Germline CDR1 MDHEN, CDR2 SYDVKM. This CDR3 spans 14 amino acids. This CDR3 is CASRTGLSGDTQYF. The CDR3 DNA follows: TGTGCCAGCAGGACGGGACTGAGCGGGGATACGCAGTATTTT. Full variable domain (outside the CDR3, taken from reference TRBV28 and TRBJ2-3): DVKVTQSSRYLVKRTGEKVFLECVQDMDHENMFWYRQDPGLGLRLIYFSYDVKMKEKGDIPEGYSVSREKKERFSLILESASTNQTSMYLCASRTGLSGDTQYFGPGTRLTVL.

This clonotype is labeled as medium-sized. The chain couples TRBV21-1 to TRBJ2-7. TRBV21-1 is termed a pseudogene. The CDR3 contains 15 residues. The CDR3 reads CASSKALYHSYEQYF. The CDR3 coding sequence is TGTGCCAGCAGCAAAGCCCTCTACCACTCCTACGAGCAGTACTTC.

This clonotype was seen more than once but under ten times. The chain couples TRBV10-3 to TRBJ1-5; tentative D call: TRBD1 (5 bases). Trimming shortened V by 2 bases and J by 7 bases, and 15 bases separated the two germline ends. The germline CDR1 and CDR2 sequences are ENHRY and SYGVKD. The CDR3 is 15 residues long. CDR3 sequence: CAISEGGPGLQPQHF. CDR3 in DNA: TGTGCCATCAGTGAGGGGGGTCCGGGTTTGCAGCCCCAGCATTTT.

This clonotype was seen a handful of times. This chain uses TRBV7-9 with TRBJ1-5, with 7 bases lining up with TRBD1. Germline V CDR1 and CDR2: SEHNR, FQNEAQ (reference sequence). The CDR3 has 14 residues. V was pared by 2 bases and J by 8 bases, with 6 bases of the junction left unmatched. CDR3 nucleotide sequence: TGTGCCAGCAGCTTAACAGGGGATGGTGAGCCCCAGCATTTT. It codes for CASSLTGDGEPQHF. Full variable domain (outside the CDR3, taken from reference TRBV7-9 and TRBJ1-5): DTGVSQNPRHKITKRGQNVTFRCDPISEHNRLYWYRQTLGQGPEFLTYFQNEAQLEKSRLLSDRFSAERPKGSFSTLEIQRTEQGDSAMYLCASSLTGDGEPQHFGDGTRLSIL.

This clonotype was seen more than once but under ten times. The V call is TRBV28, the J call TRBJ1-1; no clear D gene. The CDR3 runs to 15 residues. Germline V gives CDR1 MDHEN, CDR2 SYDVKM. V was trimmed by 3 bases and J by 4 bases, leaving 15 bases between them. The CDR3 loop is CASSLRTGLGTEAFF. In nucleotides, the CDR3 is TGTGCCAGCAGTTTGAGAACTGGGTTGGGCACTGAAGCTTTCTTT.

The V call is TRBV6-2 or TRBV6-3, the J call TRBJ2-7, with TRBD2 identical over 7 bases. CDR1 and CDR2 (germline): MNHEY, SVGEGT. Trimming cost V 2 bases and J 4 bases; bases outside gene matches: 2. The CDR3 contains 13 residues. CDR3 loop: CASSYQLAYEQYF. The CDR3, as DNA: TGTGCCAGCAGTTACCAACTAGCGTACGAGCAGTACTTC.

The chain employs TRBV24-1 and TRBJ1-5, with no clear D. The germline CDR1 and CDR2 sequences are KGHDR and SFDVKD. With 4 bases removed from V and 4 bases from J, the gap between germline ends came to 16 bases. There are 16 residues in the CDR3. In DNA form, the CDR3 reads TGTGCCACCAGTGACCACCGGGCGGGGTTTAATCAGCCCCAGCATTTT. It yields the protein CATSDHRAGFNQPQHF.

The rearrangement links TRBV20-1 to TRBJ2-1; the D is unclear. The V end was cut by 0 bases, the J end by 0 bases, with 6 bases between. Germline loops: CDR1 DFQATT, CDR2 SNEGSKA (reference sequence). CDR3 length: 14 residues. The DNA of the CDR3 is TGCAGTGCTAGAGATCCCTTCTCCTACAATGAGCAGTTCTTC. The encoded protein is CSARDPFSYNEQFF.

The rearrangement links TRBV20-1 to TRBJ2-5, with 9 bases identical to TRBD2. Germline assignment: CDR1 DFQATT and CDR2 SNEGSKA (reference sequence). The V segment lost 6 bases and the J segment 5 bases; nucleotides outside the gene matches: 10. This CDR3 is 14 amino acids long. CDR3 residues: CSANSWGLAETQYF. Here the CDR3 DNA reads TGCAGTGCCAACTCGTGGGGACTAGCCGAGACCCAGTACTTC.

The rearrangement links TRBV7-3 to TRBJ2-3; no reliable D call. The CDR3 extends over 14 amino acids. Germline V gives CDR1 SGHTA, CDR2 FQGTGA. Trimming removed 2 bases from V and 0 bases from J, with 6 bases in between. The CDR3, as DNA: TGTGCCAGCAGCTTAGAGGCTAGCACAGATACGCAGTATTTT. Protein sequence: CASSLEASTDTQYF.

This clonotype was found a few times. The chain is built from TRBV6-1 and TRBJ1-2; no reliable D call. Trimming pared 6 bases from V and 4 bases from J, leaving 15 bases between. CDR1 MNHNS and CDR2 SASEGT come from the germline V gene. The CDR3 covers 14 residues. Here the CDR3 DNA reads TGTGCCAGCAGCCGGCCGGATAAGGGCTATGGCTACACCTTC. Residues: CASSRPDKGYGYTF.

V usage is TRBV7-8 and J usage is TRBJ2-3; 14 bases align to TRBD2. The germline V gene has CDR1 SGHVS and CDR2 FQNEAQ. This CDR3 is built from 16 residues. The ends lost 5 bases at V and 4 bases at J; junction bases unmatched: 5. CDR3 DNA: TGTGCCAGCAGCCCGGGACTAGCGGGAGTTCCAGATACGCAGTATTTT. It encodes CASSPGLAGVPDTQYF. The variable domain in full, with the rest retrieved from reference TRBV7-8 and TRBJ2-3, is GAGVSQSPRYKVAKRGQDVALRCDPISGHVSLFWYQQALGQGPEFLTYFQNEAQLDKSGLPSDRFFAERPEGSVSTLKIQRTQQEDSAVYLCASSPGLAGVPDTQYFGPGTRLTVL.

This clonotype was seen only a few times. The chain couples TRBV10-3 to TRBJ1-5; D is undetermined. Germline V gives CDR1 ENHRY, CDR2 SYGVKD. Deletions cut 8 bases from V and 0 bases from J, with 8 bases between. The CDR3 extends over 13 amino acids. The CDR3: CAIASYSNQPQHF. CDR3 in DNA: TGTGCCATCGCGAGTTATAGCAATCAGCCCCAGCATTTT.

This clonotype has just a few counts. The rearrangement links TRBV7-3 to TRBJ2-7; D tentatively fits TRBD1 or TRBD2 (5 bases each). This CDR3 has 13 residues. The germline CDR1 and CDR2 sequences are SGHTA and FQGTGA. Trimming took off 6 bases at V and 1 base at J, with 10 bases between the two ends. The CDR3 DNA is TGTGCCAGCAGGGGGGACGGATCCTACGAGCAGTACTTC. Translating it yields CASRGDGSYEQYF.

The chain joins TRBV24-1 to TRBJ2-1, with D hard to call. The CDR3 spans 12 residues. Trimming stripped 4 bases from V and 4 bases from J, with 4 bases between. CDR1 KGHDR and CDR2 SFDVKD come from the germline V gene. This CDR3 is CATSDYYNEQFF. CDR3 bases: TGTGCCACCAGTGACTATTACAATGAGCAGTTCTTC.

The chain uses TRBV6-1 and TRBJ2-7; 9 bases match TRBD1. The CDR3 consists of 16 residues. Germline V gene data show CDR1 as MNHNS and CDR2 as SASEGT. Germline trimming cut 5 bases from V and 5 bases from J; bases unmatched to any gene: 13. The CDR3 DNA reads TGTGCCAGCAGTCGATCACCGGGACAGGGTTCCCACGAGCAGTACTTC. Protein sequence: CASSRSPGQGSHEQYF.

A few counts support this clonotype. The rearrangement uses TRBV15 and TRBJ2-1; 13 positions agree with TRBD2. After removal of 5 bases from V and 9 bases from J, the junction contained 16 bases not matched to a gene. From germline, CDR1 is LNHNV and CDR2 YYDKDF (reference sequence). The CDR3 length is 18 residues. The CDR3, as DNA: TGTGCCACCAGCGTTCGCTCCGGGACTAGCGGGATAAGCAGTGAGCAGTTCTTC. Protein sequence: CATSVRSGTSGISSEQFF.